The 5 T cell receptor beta chains below all came from one sample that was sequenced in a study of T-cell memory formation after mild COVID-19 (dated by TCRdb to about 2021). Receptor amplification or capture employed 5' RACE. TCRdb lists the instrument as Illumina NovaSeq 6000. The public reads were reanalyzed by TCRdb: fastp trimming at Q25, MiXCR alignment, in-frame beta chains only. Each entry is one CDR3 protein sequence, shown with its most common DNA and genes. The sample table lists roughly 500,000 distinct CDR3 sequences, 20% of them with a count of one. The biggest ten clones account for roughly an eighth of the sample. The source material was PBMCs or a T cell subset sorted from them (not recorded which). The receptors shown here come from an adult woman who had mild COVID-19 (a few samples of this study predate the infection). The sample titles of this study are shuffled in the database, so cell type and time point are left out; the donor was told from shared clones.

The gene calls are TRBV7-9 and TRBJ1-5, with 8 positions matching TRBD1. The V gene end was trimmed by 6 bases and the J gene end by 2 bases; junction bases not matched to a gene: 6. Germline CDR1 SEHNR, CDR2 FQNEAQ (reference sequence). This CDR3 spans 15 amino acids. This chain's CDR3 is CASSRTGRGNQPQHF. DNA for the CDR3: TGTGCCAGCAGTCGGACAGGGCGAGGCAATCAGCCCCAGCATTTT. Supplemented by reference TRBV7-9 and TRBJ1-5, the full variable domain reads DTGVSQNPRHKITKRGQNVTFRCDPISEHNRLYWYRQTLGQGPEFLTYFQNEAQLEKSRLLSDRFSAERPKGSFSTLEIQRTEQGDSAMYLCASSRTGRGNQPQHFGDGTRLSIL.

V usage is TRBV7-3 and J usage is TRBJ2-1; D not certain. Between the trimmed V and J ends, which lost 1 base and 10 bases, there was a span of 20 bases. Germline CDR1 is SGHTA and CDR2 is FQGTGA. This CDR3 has 16 amino acids. This chain's CDR3 is CASSLMASRSMGEQFF. For the CDR3, the DNA is TGTGCCAGCAGCTTAATGGCCAGCCGGAGCATGGGAGAGCAGTTCTTC.

This sequence joins TRBV7-9 and TRBJ1-6, with 8 bases that match TRBD1. Germline V gene data show CDR1 as SEHNR and CDR2 as FQNEAQ (reference sequence). The V segment lost 0 bases and the J segment 5 bases; nucleotides outside the gene matches: 6. The CDR3 covers 17 residues. The CDR3 sequence is CASSLADRVRNNSPLHF. The CDR3 coding sequence is TGTGCCAGCAGCTTAGCGGACAGGGTTCGGAATAATTCACCCCTCCACTTT.

This chain uses TRBV19 with TRBJ1-5; D is ambiguous. V was clipped by 1 base and J by 5 bases, with 6 bases between them. This CDR3 is 13 amino acids long. Looked up from germline, CDR1 is LNHDA and CDR2 is SQIVND (reference sequence). The CDR3, as DNA: TGTGCCAGTAGTATAGCTCACCATCAGCCCCAGCATTTT. This codes for CASSIAHHQPQHF.

The chain links TRBV14 to TRBJ1-2, with D unresolved. The CDR3 totals 15 residues. Trimming stripped 4 bases from V and 0 bases from J, with 12 bases between. The germline V gene encodes CDR1 SGHDN and CDR2 FVKESK. The CDR3 protein is CASSRRMGTNYGYTF. In DNA, the CDR3 is TGTGCCAGCAGCCGCCGGATGGGGACTAACTATGGCTACACCTTC.